The clone carrying this TCR beta chain has just a few counts. Its matching antigen is unknown. These data originate in a study of long-term antiretroviral therapy in people with HIV. Overall study results and limits: HIV repertoires spanned tighter CDR3 length ranges than controls did.

With survey level as its setting, the immunoSEQ assay was v3.0. TCRdb keeps only in-frame clones here, not all; method: immunoSEQ multiplex PCR. The repertoire holds 9,000 or so clones, with around 79% as singletons. In germline, CDR1 is SGDLS, CDR2 YYNGEE. Trimming removed 4 bases from V and 5 bases from J; junction bases left unmatched: 8. CDR3 length: 15 amino acids. Sequencing was performed on unsorted PBMCs, taken 0.6 years before starting antiretroviral therapy. The sequence was collected from a man aged 35 to 55 with HIV. The genes are TRBV9 and TRBJ2-1; 8 nucleotides line up with TRBD1. CDR3 amino acids: CASSTQGARDNEQFF. The DNA for the CDR3 is TGTGCCAGCAGCACTCAGGGGGCTCGGGACAATGAGCAGTTCTTC.